This T cell receptor (beta chain) came from a study of cytomegalovirus exposure and HLA in healthy donors. Study-wide context: A prior analysis found about 120 million unique TCR beta sequences from roughly 180 million T cells.

General study results and limits: According to an earlier analysis, most TCR beta V segments yielded productive rearrangements about 87% or about 30% of the time.

Concerning this clone itself: What it binds is not known.

While unrecorded immune exposures were likely, the donors were nominally healthy when sampled. Researchers ran the PCR with 60 Vbeta and 13 Jbeta primers. Generated by immunoSEQ multiplex PCR, the TCRdb table keeps only in-frame clones and is missing some. The table includes about 75,000 clones, 84% detected once. The sequenced sample consisted of PBMCs. The clonotype was recovered from a man between 65 and 85 years old in good health and CMV-seropositive.

The CDR3 region has the DNA TGTGCCAGCAACCCCACAGGAATAAATCAGCCCCAGCATTTT. Protein: CASNPTGINQPQHF. The chain has TRBV6-1 and TRBJ1-5, with D perhaps matching TRBD1 (5 bases). Trimming pared 7 bases from V and 4 bases from J, leaving 14 bases between. This CDR3 is 14 amino acids long. Per germline, CDR1 MNHNS and CDR2 SASEGT.